This TCR beta chain emerged from a study of human T cells and chemical hapten exposure (dated by TCRdb to about 2021). For the wider study: For sensitization, 2% DPC in acetone was applied to an approximately 2 cm by approximately 2 cm area of upper inner arm skin. Weekly therapeutic DPC doses were additionally applied to the scalp of patients throughout the roughly 24-week study period. Libraries were pooled for sequencing, and per-sample TCR yields varied mainly because of small differences in library volumes within the pool. Nearly 30 alopecia patients provided blood for TCR sequencing at one to four time points (pre-sensitization, 2, 6 and 24 weeks). Patch testing on the upper back used Finn chambers containing 0.01% DPC, with scoring done after 6 days according to International Contact Dermatitis Research Group standards. Peripheral blood TCR repertoire changes were tracked in vivo in alopecia patients during primary and secondary sensitization to the hapten diphenylcyclopropenone (DPC). The mostly female patient cohort included alopecia areata with under or over 50% scalp involvement, alopecia totalis and alopecia universalis. Patient blood was sampled pre-sensitization (week 0) and at 2, 6 and about 24 weeks after DPC sensitization. Overall results and qualifications from the work: Expanded TCRs formed significantly more large CDR3 similarity clusters than pre-sensitization or healthy control sets, consistent with antigen-driven responses. Patch test score correlated positively with the number of PT1 expanded TCRs, reaching significance at thresholds 8, 16 and 32 but not at 4. Repeated subsampling changed both the strength of the expansion versus patch-test correlation and the threshold at which the correlation became significant. The number of TCRs above 1 in 1000 frequency did not change with DPC sensitization; there was no evidence of global repertoire structure alterations. Because every patient had alopecia, a presumed autoimmune disease, the patients' immune response might differ from that of healthy individuals.

Based on its abundance in the sample, this clonotype is medium-sized (0.01 to 0.1%). It lacks a known antigen. Per-base qualities were not stored, and no clone one base away is much larger. CDR1 and CDR2, looked up from the germline V gene, are SQVTM and ANQGSEA. V is pared back by 4 bases and J by 11 bases, with 12 bases lying between the germline termini. The CDR3 spans 11 residues, from the cysteine through the phenylalanine. Only CDR3 DNA remains: 33 bases, in frame from the first base. The sample's time point label, in plain terms: patch test 3, about 24 weeks after DPC sensitization. The sample's treatment or condition label, decoded: therapeutic diphenylcyclopropenone sensitization with weekly scalp DPC. At every patch-test visit, the blood draw took place before the patch test was put on. Eligible patients were aged 18 to 70, diagnosed with alopecia, deemed suitable for DPC therapy, and excluded if pregnant. Total RNA was isolated from unfractionated whole blood collected in Tempus Blood RNA tubes.

The library relied on RACE. Sequencing relied on a NextSeq 500. During library preparation, unique molecular identifiers were attached to individual cDNA molecules so that TCRs could be counted quantitatively and reproducibly. From each blood RNA sample, both TCR alpha and TCR beta chains were sequenced. Per the authors' processing: The median number of TCRs per sample was over 85,000, ranging from about 20,000 to 750,000. The Decombinator software suite was used to annotate V, J and CDR3 in the TCR reads. To make PS versus PT1 abundance plots, every sample was subsampled to the same number of TCRs (28,000). Expanded TCRs were defined as absent before sensitization and observed at least eight times at the 2-week time point. TCRdb reprocessing: public reads trimmed at Q25 with fastp, clones called with MiXCR, in-frame beta chains kept. One record per CDR3 amino acid sequence lists the most common genes and DNA. The V and J calls reflect TCRdb's pipeline rather than the authors' work. In this sample the table shows about 58,000 distinct CDR3 sequences, around 12% of which occur a single time. The top ten hold roughly 2.3% of the sample.

This clonotype originated in a man under 40 with alopecia areata. Some clones in this sample may be carry-over from other donors' samples. The chain is made from TRBV29-1 and TRBJ2-1, with the D gene not confidently named. The specimen was whole blood, collected in connection with sensitization to the hapten diphenylcyclopropenone (DPC). The DNA sequence is TGCAGCGTTGTGAACAGTCTACAGCAGTTCTTC. Its coded protein is CSVVNSLQQFF.